The 25 T cell receptor beta chains given below trace back to one sample, sequenced in a study of T cell repertoires in cytomegalovirus infection. TCRdb reanalysed the reads using MiXCR and keeps one entry per CDR3 protein. The sample holds fewer than 300,000 distinct CDR3 sequences, roughly 25% seen once. The sample comprised PBMCs. The receptor set was obtained from a human donor in good health (CMV status not recorded). Some clones in this sample may be carry-over from other donors' samples.

The rearrangement uses TRBV7-9 and TRBJ2-1; 7 bases are shared with TRBD2. Germline V gives CDR1 SEHNR, CDR2 FQNEAQ (reference sequence). This CDR3 is built from 15 residues. The J segment lost 2 bases and the V segment lost 5 bases, leaving 6 bases of the junction unmatched. Here the CDR3 DNA reads TGTGCCAGCAGCCGAAGCGGGGTTACCTACAATGAGCAGTTCTTC. It translates to CASSRSGVTYNEQFF.

This clonotype was found a few times. This chain joins TRBV20-1 and TRBJ1-2; possible D gene TRBD1, 6 bases. CDR1 is DFQATT and CDR2 is SNEGSKA in the germline V gene (reference sequence). This CDR3 has 13 residues. V was pared by 5 bases and J by 5 bases, with 15 bases between. CDR3 protein: CSAETGGRYGYTF. CDR3 nucleotide sequence: TGCAGTGCTGAGACAGGTGGGAGGTATGGCTACACCTTC.

This clonotype appeared a few times. The chain is built from TRBV28 and TRBJ1-2, with TRBD1 matching over 12 bases. J was trimmed by 4 bases and V by 4 bases; bases with no gene match: 13. The CDR3 length is 18 residues. Germline values: CDR1 MDHEN, CDR2 SYDVKM. This chain's CDR3 is CASSSSRDRGRSGYGYTF. The CDR3 DNA sequence: TGTGCCAGCAGTTCATCCCGGGACAGGGGGCGCAGCGGCTATGGCTACACCTTC.

This rearrangement joins TRBV9 to TRBJ2-1; D gene unclear. CDR1 is SGDLS, CDR2 YYNGEE, per germline. Trimming removed 0 bases at V and 8 bases at J, with 9 bases between. This CDR3 region has 13 residues. CDR3 bases: TGTGCCAGCAGCGTAGTCTTGGGTGATGAGCAGTTCTTC. Protein product: CASSVVLGDEQFF.

The chain couples TRBV27 to TRBJ2-7, with 9 bases lining up with TRBD2. The CDR3 is made up of 13 amino acids. CDR1 is MNHEY and CDR2 is SMNVEV in the germline V gene (reference sequence). CDR3 DNA sequence: TGTGCAACCGGGACTAGCAACGCTTACGAGCAGTACTTC. Amino acids: CATGTSNAYEQYF.

This clonotype turned up a few times. The genes are TRBV20-1 and TRBJ2-7; weak D call: TRBD2 (5 bases). V shed 5 bases and J shed 4 bases, with 15 bases lying between them. This CDR3 contains 13 residues. The germline V gene encodes CDR1 DFQATT and CDR2 SNEGSKA (reference sequence). As DNA, the CDR3 is TGCAGTGCTTGTCCTCCGGGGTTTTACGAGCAGTACTTC. It encodes CSACPPGFYEQYF.

This clonotype has ten or more counts. The chain carries TRBV6-2 or TRBV6-3 and TRBJ2-2; TRBD2 is a possible D gene (5 bases). Per germline, CDR1 MNHEY and CDR2 SVGEGT. V was pared by 5 bases and J by 3 bases, with 13 bases between. The CDR3 runs 15 residues. CDR3 bases: TGTGCCAGCAGTGCCGGGATAAGGGACACCGGGGAGCTGTTTTTT. Encoded protein: CASSAGIRDTGELFF.

The sample holds a few counts of this clonotype. The chain is built from TRBV28 and TRBJ1-3, with D possibly TRBD1 on 5 matching bases. The CDR3 contains 16 residues. Germline lookup yields CDR1 MDHEN and CDR2 SYDVKM. Trimming removed 1 base at V and 0 bases at J, with 10 bases between. CDR3 sequence reads: CASSLLVGLSGNTIYF. The CDR3 nucleotides read TGTGCCAGCAGTTTATTGGTGGGGCTCTCTGGAAACACCATATATTTT.

Notes on this clonotype: At one boundary the junction diverges from the germline segment, which might be a read error. V gene TRBV7-2 combines with J gene TRBJ2-7, with 8 positions matching TRBD2. The CDR3 totals 17 residues. Germline CDR1 is SGHTA and CDR2 is FQGNSA. The CDR3 DNA reads TGTGCCAACAGCCTACGGACTAGCTCGGTAGGGTCATACGAGCAGTACTTC. Amino acid sequence: CANSLRTSSVGSYEQYF.

The CDR3 DNA sequence: TGCGCCAGCAGCCAAGACGTCAGGGCTGGGACTGAAGCTTTCTTT. This encodes CASSQDVRAGTEAFF. V usage is TRBV4-3 and J usage is TRBJ1-1; D is perhaps TRBD1 (5 bases). CDR1 is LGHNA, CDR2 YSLEER, per germline. The V gene lost 0 bases and the J gene lost 5 bases, with 13 bases spanning the gap. The CDR3 is 15 residues long.

CDR3 nucleotides: TGTGCCAGCAGTGACTTGATGCGCACAGATACGCAGTATTTT. Amino acids: CASSDLMRTDTQYF. This chain uses TRBV2 with TRBJ2-3; the D is unclear. V shed 3 bases and J shed 1 base, with 8 bases lying between them. This CDR3 spans 14 amino acids. The germline V gene encodes CDR1 SNHLY and CDR2 FYNNEI.

This clonotype was picked up a small number of times. The chain joins TRBV18 to TRBJ2-1; D gene uncertain. This CDR3 is built from 12 residues. Trimming stripped 1 base from V and 6 bases from J, with 4 bases between. Germline V gene data show CDR1 as KGHSH and CDR2 as LQKENI. In nucleotides, the CDR3 is TGTGCCAGCTCACCACAGGGCAATGAGCAGTTCTTC. It is translated as CASSPQGNEQFF.

About this clonotype: This may be a read error, as it is one base from a much larger clone. The chain combines TRBV7-2 with TRBJ2-3; perhaps TRBD2 as D (6 bases). CDR3 length: 13 amino acids. With 5 bases removed from V and 4 bases from J, the gap between germline ends came to 10 bases. Looked up from germline, CDR1 is SGHTA and CDR2 is FQGNSA. The CDR3 DNA follows: TGTGCCAGCAGCGGGGTAGCGGCAGATACGCAGTATTTT. This gives the protein CASSGVAADTQYF.

The rearrangement uses TRBV20-1 and TRBJ2-5; 9 bases map to TRBD2. The CDR3 loop spans 16 amino acids. Unmatched junction bases numbered 14, after V lost 4 bases and J lost 5 bases. Germline loops: CDR1 DFQATT, CDR2 SNEGSKA (reference sequence). Here the CDR3 DNA reads TGCAGTGCTATCGGTTTGGCGGGAGGGCCGTGGGAGACCCAGTACTTC. This codes for CSAIGLAGGPWETQYF.

This clonotype came up many times. The CDR3 region is CASRSTSGHYNEQFF. The CDR3 DNA is TGTGCCAGCAGATCGACTAGCGGGCATTACAATGAGCAGTTCTTC. V is TRBV7-2 and J is TRBJ2-1; TRBD2 matches 10 bases. Germline-derived CDR1 and CDR2 are SGHTA and FQGNSA. With 6 bases clipped from V and 4 bases from J, the junction kept 6 bases outside the gene matches. CDR3 length equals 15 residues.

This sequence joins TRBV2 and TRBJ1-2; D is unresolved. V lost 7 bases to trimming and J lost 8 bases, with 14 bases between them. The CDR3 sequence is 12 residues long. CDR1 is SNHLY and CDR2 is FYNNEI in the germline V gene. Here the CDR3 reads CASTAISDGYTF. The CDR3, as DNA: TGTGCCAGCACCGCAATCTCGGACGGCTACACCTTC.

A few counts support this clonotype. The V and J genes are TRBV7-8 and TRBJ2-1, with D unclear. The germline gives CDR1 SGHVS, CDR2 FQNEAQ. Trimming removed 4 bases at V and 4 bases at J, with 8 bases between. CDR3 length: 13 residues. The chain's CDR3 is CASSSAYYNEQFF. The CDR3 DNA reads as TGTGCCAGCAGCTCGGCGTATTACAATGAGCAGTTCTTC.

Points on this clonotype: A much more abundant neighbour one base away suggests this may be a read error. The V gene is TRBV7-2, the J gene TRBJ2-7, with 12 bases lining up with TRBD1. The CDR3 runs to 15 residues. CDR1 SGHTA and CDR2 FQGNSA come from the germline V gene. CDR3 sequence: CASSPTGTGGYGQYF. In DNA form, the CDR3 reads TGTGCCAGCAGCCCGACCGGGACAGGGGGCTACGGGCAGTACTTC.

This clonotype has at least ten counts. The CDR3 nucleotides are TGTGCCAGCAGCCTCAATAGGCCCGATTTAGCGAATGAGCAGTTCTTC. It yields the protein CASSLNRPDLANEQFF. The rearrangement links TRBV7-2 to TRBJ2-1; weak D call: TRBD2 (5 bases). Germline V gives CDR1 SGHTA, CDR2 FQGNSA. Trimming took 5 bases from V and 7 from J, leaving 21 bases between them. The CDR3 consists of 16 residues.

CDR3 DNA sequence: TGTGCCAGCAGCTTAGTGGGCGGACCCACAGATACGCAGTATTTT. Protein product: CASSLVGGPTDTQYF. V gene TRBV7-2 combines with J gene TRBJ2-3; D unresolved. This CDR3 has 15 amino acids. Germline V gene data show CDR1 as SGHTA and CDR2 as FQGNSA. V was pared by 1 base and J by 2 bases, with 10 bases between.

The CDR3, as DNA: TGTGCCAGCAGCTTAGCGGCTCAGACCTACGAGCAGTACTTC. Its translation: CASSLAAQTYEQYF. The rearrangement links TRBV7-9 to TRBJ2-7; no clear D. V gave up 0 bases and J gave up 2 bases, with 8 bases separating them. Germline CDR1 is SEHNR and CDR2 is FQNEAQ (reference sequence). The CDR3 sequence is 14 residues long.

This clonotype was counted between two and nine times. V gene TRBV11-2 combines with J gene TRBJ2-1, with 8 bases aligning to TRBD2. The trim removed 7 bases at V and 2 bases at J, leaving 10 bases unmatched. Per the germline V gene, CDR1 is SGHAT and CDR2 is FQNNGV. CDR3 length equals 16 residues. CDR3 sequence reads: CASTSGGERTYNEQFF. CDR3 DNA sequence: TGTGCCAGCACCTCGGGAGGGGAGCGAACCTACAATGAGCAGTTCTTC.

This clonotype was seen a handful of times. The chain uses TRBV7-2 and TRBJ1-5; a possible D gene is TRBD1 (5 bases). Trimming removed 0 bases from V and 5 bases from J, with 11 bases in between. The V gene's germline CDR1 is SGHTA and CDR2 FQGNSA. This CDR3 region has 15 residues. CDR3 amino acids: CASSLAIQEHQPQHF. The CDR3 bases are TGTGCCAGCAGCTTAGCGATACAGGAACATCAGCCCCAGCATTTT.

The sample holds a few counts of this clonotype. The V call is TRBV9, the J call TRBJ1-3; D not certain. Germline lookup yields CDR1 SGDLS and CDR2 YYNGEE. The CDR3 totals 17 residues. V lost 4 bases and J lost 3, with 20 bases in between. The CDR3 DNA follows: TGTGCCAGCAGCCTAGGTTCCGGGAGGCTCCTTGGAAACACCATATATTTT. The encoded protein is CASSLGSGRLLGNTIYF.

This sequence joins TRBV5-4 and TRBJ2-7; D gene uncertain. This CDR3 spans 13 amino acids. Germline CDR1 is SGHNT and CDR2 is YYREEE (reference sequence). With 3 bases removed from V and 3 bases from J, the gap between germline ends came to 10 bases. The CDR3 nucleotides read TGTGCCAGCAGCTCCCCCCTCTACTACGAGCAGTACTTC. Residues: CASSSPLYYEQYF.